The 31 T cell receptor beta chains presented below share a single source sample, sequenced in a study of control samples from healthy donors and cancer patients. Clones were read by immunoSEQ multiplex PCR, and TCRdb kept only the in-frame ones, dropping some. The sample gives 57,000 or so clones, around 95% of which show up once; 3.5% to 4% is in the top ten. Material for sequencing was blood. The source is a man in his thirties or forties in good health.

Here the CDR3 reads CASKPAGGHQPQHF. Here the CDR3 DNA reads TGTGCCAGCAAACCGGCAGGGGGTCATCAGCCCCAGCATTTT. The V gene is TRBV2, the J gene TRBJ1-5; the match to TRBD1 covers 7 bases. Germline values: CDR1 SNHLY, CDR2 FYNNEI. V lost 7 bases and J lost 5; bases outside the gene matches: 8. This CDR3 spans 14 amino acids.

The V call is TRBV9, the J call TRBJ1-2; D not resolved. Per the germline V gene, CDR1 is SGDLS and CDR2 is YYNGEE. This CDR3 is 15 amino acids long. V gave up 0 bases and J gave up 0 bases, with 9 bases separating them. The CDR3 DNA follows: TGTGCCAGCAGCGTAGGGCCGAGCCCTAACTATGGCTACACCTTC. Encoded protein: CASSVGPSPNYGYTF.

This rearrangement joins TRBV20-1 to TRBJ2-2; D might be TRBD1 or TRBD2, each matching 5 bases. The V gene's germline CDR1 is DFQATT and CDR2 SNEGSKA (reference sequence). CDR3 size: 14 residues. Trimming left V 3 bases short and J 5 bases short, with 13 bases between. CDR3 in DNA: TGCAGTGCTAGTCCAGGGACGCGAACCGGGGAGCTGTTTTTT. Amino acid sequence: CSASPGTRTGELFF.

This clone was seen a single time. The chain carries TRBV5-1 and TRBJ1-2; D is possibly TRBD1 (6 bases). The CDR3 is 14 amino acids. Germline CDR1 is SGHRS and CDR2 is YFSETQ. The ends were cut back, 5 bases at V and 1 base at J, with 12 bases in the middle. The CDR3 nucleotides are TGCGCCAGCAGTTTCGGGGGCGTTAACTATGGCTACACCTTC. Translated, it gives CASSFGGVNYGYTF.

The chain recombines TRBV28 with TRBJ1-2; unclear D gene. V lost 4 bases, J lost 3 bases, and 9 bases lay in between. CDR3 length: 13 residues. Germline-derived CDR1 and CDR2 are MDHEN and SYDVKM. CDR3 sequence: CASSSPRDYGYTF. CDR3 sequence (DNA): TGTGCCAGCAGTTCCCCCCGGGACTATGGCTACACCTTC.

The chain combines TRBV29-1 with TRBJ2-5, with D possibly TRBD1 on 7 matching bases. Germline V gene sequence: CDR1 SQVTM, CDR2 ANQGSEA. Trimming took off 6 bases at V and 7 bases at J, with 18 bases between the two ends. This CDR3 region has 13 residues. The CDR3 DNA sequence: TGCAGCGTGGAGGGACGACAGGGAGGGACCCAGTACTTC. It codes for CSVEGRQGGTQYF.

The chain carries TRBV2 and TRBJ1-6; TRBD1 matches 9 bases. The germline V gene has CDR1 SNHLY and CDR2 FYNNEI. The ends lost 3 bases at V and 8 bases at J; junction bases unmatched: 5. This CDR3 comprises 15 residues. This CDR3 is CASSDQGQGYSPLHF. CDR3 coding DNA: TGTGCCAGCAGTGACCAGGGACAGGGATATTCACCCCTCCACTTT.

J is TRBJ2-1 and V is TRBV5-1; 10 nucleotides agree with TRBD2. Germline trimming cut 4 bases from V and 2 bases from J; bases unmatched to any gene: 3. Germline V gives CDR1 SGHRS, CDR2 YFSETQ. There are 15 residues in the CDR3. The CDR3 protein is CASSPGLAAYNEQFF. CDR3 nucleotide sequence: TGCGCCAGCAGCCCAGGACTAGCGGCCTACAATGAGCAGTTCTTC.

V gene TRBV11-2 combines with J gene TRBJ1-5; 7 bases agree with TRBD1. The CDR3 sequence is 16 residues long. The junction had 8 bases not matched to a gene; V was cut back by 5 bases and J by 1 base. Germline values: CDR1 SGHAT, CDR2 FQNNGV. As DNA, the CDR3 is TGTGCCAGCAGCCCGTCCGGGACAGCCAGCAATCAGCCCCAGCATTTT. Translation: CASSPSGTASNQPQHF.

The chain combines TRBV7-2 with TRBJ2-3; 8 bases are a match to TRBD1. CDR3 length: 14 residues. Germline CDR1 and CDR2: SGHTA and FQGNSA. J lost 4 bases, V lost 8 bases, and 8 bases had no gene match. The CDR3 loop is CASRAGGVPDTQYF. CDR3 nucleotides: TGTGCCAGCCGAGCAGGGGGCGTCCCAGATACGCAGTATTTT.

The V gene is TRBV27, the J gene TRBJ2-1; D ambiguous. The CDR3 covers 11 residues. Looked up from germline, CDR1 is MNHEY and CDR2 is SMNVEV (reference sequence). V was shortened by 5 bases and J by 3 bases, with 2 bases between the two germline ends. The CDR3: CASSDYNEQFF. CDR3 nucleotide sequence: TGTGCCAGCAGTGACTACAATGAGCAGTTCTTC.

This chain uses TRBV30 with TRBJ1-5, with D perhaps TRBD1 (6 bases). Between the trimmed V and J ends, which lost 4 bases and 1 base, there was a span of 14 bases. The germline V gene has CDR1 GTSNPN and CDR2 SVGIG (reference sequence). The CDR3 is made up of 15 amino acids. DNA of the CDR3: TGTGCCTGGAAGGGGGGGCCCACGAGCAATCAGCCCCAGCATTTT. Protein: CAWKGGPTSNQPQHF.

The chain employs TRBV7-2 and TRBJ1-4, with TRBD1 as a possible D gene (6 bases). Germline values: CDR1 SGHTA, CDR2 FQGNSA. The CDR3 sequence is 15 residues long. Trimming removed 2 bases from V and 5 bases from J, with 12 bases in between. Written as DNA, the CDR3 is TGTGCCAGCAGCTTACAGGGGTCTCACAATGAAAAACTGTTTTTT. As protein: CASSLQGSHNEKLFF.

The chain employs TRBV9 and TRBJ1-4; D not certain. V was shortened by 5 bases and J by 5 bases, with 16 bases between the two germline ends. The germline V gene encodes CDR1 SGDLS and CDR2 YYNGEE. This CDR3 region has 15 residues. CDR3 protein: CASSETPGINEKLFF. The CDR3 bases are TGTGCCAGCAGTGAAACCCCGGGGATAAATGAAAAACTGTTTTTT.

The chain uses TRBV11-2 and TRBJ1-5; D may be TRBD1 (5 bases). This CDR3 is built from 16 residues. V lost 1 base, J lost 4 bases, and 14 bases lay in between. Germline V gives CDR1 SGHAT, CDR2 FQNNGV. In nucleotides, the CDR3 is TGTGCCAGCAGCTTAGGGAGGGACGTCAGGAATCAGCCCCAGCATTTT. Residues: CASSLGRDVRNQPQHF. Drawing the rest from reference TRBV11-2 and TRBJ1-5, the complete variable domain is EAGVAQSPRYKIIEKRQSVAFWCNPISGHATLYWYQQILGQGPKLLIQFQNNGVVDDSQLPKDRFSAERLKGVDSTLKIQPAKLEDSAVYLCASSLGRDVRNQPQHFGDGTRLSIL.

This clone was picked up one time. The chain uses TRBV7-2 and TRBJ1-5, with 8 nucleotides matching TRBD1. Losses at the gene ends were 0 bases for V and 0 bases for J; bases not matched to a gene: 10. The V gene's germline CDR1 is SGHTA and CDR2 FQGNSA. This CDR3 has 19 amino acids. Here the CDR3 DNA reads TGTGCCAGCAGCTTAGCACCGGGACAGGAGCTTTATAGCAATCAGCCCCAGCATTTT. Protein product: CASSLAPGQELYSNQPQHF.

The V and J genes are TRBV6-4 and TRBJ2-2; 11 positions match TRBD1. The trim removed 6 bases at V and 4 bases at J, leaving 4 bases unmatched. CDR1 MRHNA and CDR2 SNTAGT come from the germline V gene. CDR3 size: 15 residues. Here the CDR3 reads CASSPGTGGTGELFF. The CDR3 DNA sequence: TGTGCCAGCAGCCCCGGGACAGGGGGCACCGGGGAGCTGTTTTTT.

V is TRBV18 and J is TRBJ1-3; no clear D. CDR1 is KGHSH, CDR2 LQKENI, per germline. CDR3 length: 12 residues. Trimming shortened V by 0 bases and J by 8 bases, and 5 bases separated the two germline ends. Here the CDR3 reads CASSPPRDTIYF. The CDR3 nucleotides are TGTGCCAGCTCACCACCGAGGGACACCATATATTTT.

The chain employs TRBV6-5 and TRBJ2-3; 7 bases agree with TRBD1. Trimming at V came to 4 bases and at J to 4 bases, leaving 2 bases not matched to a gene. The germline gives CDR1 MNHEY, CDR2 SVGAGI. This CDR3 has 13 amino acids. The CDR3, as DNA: TGTGCCAGCAGTTCCGGACAGGCAGATACGCAGTATTTT. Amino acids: CASSSGQADTQYF.

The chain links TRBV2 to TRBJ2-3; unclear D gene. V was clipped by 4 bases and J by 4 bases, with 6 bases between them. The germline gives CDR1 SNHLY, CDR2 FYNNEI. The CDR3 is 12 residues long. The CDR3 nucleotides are TGTGCCAGCAGTGCTCTAGCAGATACGCAGTATTTT. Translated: CASSALADTQYF.

CDR3 region: CASSWSGRSTETQYF. For the CDR3, the DNA is TGTGCCAGTAGTTGGAGCGGGAGGAGCACAGAGACCCAGTACTTC. The rearrangement joins TRBV19 to TRBJ2-5; TRBD2 aligns across 9 bases. This CDR3 is built from 15 residues. V shed 5 bases, J shed 4 bases, and the junction held 8 bases outside the gene matches. Germline CDR1 is LNHDA and CDR2 is SQIVND (reference sequence).

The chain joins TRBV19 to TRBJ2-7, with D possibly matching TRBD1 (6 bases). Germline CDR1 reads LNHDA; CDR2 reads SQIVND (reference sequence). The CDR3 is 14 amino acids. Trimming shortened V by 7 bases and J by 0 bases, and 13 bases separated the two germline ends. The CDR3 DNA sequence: TGTGCCAGTACCCCTACAGGGCTCTCCTACGAGCAGTACTTC. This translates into CASTPTGLSYEQYF.

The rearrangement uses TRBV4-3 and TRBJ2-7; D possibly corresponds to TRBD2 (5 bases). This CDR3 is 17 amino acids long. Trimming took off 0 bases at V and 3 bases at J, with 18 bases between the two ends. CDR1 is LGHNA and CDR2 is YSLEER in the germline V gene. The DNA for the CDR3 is TGCGCCAGCAGCCAAGAAAGATCTCACCGAGCGGTCTACGAGCAGTACTTC. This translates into CASSQERSHRAVYEQYF.

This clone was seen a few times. This CDR3 reads CASSPPGLAGDLQETQYF. The DNA for the CDR3 is TGCGCCAGCAGCCCCCCGGGACTAGCGGGAGACCTCCAAGAGACCCAGTACTTC. J is TRBJ2-5 and V is TRBV4-1; 14 nucleotides agree with TRBD2. Germline assignment: CDR1 MGHRA and CDR2 YSYEKL. This CDR3 spans 18 amino acids. The V and J ends lost 4 bases and 1 base, in that order; junction bases with no gene match: 8.

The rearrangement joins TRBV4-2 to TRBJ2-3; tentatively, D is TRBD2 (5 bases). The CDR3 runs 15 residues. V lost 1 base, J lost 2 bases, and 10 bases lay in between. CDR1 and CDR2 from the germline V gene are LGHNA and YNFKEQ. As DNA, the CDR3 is TGTGCCAGCAGCCAAGTAGATAGCGACACAGATACGCAGTATTTT. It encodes CASSQVDSDTDTQYF.

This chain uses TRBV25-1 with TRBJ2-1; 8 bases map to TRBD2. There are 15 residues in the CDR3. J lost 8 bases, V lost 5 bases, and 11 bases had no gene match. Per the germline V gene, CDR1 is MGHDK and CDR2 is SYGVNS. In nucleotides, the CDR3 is TGTGCCAGCAGTTTTGTCGCGGGGGGTGGGGATGAGCAGTTCTTC. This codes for CASSFVAGGGDEQFF.

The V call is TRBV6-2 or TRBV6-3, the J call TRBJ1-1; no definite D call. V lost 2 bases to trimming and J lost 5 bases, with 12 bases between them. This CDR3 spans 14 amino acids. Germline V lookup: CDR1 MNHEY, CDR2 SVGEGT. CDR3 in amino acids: CASSYVGSGTEAFF. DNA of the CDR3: TGTGCCAGCAGTTACGTCGGGTCGGGGACTGAAGCTTTCTTT.

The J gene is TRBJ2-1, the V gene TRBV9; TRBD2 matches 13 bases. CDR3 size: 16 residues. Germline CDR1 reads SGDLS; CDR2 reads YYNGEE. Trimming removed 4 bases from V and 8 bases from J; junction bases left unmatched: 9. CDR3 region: CASSPGLAGALYEQFF. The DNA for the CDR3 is TGTGCCAGCAGCCCCGGACTAGCGGGAGCATTGTATGAGCAGTTCTTC.

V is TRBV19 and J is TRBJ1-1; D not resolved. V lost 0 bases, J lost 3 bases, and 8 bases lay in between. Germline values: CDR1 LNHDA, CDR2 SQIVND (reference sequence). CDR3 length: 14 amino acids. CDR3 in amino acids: CASSIEQAHTEAFF. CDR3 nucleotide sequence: TGTGCCAGTAGTATAGAACAAGCTCACACTGAAGCTTTCTTT. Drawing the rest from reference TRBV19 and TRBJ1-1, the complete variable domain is DGGITQSPKYLFRKEGQNVTLSCEQNLNHDAMYWYRQDPGQGLRLIYYSQIVNDFQKGDIAEGYSVSREKKESFPLTVTSAQKNPTAFYLCASSIEQAHTEAFFGQGTRLTVV.

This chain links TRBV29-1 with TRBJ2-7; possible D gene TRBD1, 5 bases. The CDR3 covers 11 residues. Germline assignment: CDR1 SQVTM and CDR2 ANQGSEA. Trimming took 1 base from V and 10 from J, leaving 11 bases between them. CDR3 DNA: TGCAGCGTTGAAGGTCGTAGGGGCCAGTACTTC. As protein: CSVEGRRGQYF.

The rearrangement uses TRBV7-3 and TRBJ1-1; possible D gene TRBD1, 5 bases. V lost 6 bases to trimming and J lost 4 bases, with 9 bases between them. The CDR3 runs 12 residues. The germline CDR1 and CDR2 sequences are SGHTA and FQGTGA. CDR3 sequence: CASRGGPTEAFF. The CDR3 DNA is TGTGCCAGCAGGGGGGGACCCACTGAAGCTTTCTTT.